This T cell receptor beta chain was identified during a study of cytomegalovirus exposure and HLA in healthy donors. Study-wide results and limits: First-cohort TCR clusters were later found to tend to co-occur in the 120 or so validation repertoires. As confirmed in vitro, a few CMV-associated chains were specific for CMV antigens.

Assay used: immunoSEQ multiplex PCR; TCRdb lists only in-frame clones, some missing. The sample contains about 200,000 clones, around 87% of which appear only once. From germline, CDR1 is GTSNPN and CDR2 SVGIG (reference sequence). Trimming took 1 base from V and 5 from J; bases not matched to a gene: 9. This CDR3 has 16 amino acids. A note on this clone: Antigen specificity is unknown.

The sample consisted of PBMCs. This clonotype originated in a woman younger than 35 in good health and CMV-seropositive. The chain employs TRBV30 and TRBJ2-5, with 11 bases fitting TRBD2. CDR3: CAWSGALAGGVETQYF. CDR3 DNA: TGTGCCTGGAGTGGAGCGTTAGCGGGAGGGGTGGAGACCCAGTACTTC.